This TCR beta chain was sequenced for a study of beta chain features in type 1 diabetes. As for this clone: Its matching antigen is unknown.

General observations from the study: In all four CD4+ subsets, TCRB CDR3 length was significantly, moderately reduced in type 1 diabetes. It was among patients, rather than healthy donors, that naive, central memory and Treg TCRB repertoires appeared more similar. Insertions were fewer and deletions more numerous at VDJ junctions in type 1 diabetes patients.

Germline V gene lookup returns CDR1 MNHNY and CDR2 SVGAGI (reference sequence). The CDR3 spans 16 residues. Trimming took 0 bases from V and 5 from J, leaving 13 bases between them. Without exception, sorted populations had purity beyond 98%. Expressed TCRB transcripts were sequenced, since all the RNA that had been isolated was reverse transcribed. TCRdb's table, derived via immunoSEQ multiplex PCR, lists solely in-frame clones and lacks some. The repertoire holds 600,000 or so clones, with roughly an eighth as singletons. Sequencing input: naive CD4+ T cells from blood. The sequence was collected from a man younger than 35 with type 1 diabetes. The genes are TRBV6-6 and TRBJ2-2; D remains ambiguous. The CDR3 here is CASSYSSPALTGELFF. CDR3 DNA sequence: TGTGCCAGCAGTTACTCGAGCCCCGCTTTAACCGGGGAGCTGTTTTTT.